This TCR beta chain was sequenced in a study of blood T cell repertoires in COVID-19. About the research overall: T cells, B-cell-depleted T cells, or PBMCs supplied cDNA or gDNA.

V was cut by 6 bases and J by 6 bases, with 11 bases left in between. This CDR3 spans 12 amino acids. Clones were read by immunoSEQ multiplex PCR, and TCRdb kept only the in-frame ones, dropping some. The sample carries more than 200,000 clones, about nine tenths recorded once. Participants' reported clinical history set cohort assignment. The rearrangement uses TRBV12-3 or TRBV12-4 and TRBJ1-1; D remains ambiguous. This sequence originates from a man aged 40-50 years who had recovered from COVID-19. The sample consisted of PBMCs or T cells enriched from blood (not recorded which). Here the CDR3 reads CASSHPGAEAFF. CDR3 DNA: TGTGCCAGCAGCCACCCGGGAGCTGAAGCTTTCTTT.